This TCR beta chain originates from a study of T cells in Graves' hyperthyroidism and ophthalmopathy. Turning to the study itself: At initial diagnosis, before any treatment had begun, peripheral blood was obtained.

V dropped 2 bases and J dropped 4 bases, with 12 bases sitting between them. The CDR3 is made up of 14 amino acids. CDR1 and CDR2 from the germline V gene are LGHNA and YSLEER. Newly diagnosed hyperthyroidism, duration under 2 months, in patients aged 18 to 65. Every diagnosis used clinical symptoms, serum thyroxine and TRAb, thyroid ultrasound and orbital computed tomography. PBMCs came from more than 9 ml fresh peripheral blood. Amplification targeted TCR beta CDR3 regions from RNA transcripts. First-round RT-PCR targeting the TCR CDR3 was performed with the HTBI primer set. TCRdb processed the multiplex PCR reads anew with MiXCR; each CDR3 protein has one entry. The table lists roughly 720,000 distinct CDR3 sequences, roughly 17% of them singletons.

The J gene is TRBJ2-7, the V gene TRBV4-3; D is possibly TRBD1 (5 bases). This sequence originates from a man aged 50-59 years with Graves' hyperthyroidism. The sequenced sample was blood. This chain's CDR3 is CASSQNDRTYEQYF. For the CDR3, the DNA is TGCGCCAGCAGCCAAAATGACAGAACATACGAGCAGTACTTC.